A single sample gave rise to the 27 T cell receptor beta chains below, sequenced in a study of post-analysis software for immune sequencing data. Overall study findings and caveats: Four to six TRBV segments appeared more often in patients than in controls, and TRBV5-6, TRBV5-1 and TRBV20-1 were among these.

Antigens for these TCRs are unknown. The TCR beta cDNA libraries contained unique molecular identifiers. TCRdb reprocessed the PCR reads with MiXCR, giving one entry per CDR3 protein. In the table there are around 770,000 distinct CDR3 sequences, roughly 46% of which are singletons. Sequencing was performed on blood. Every receptor here comes from a girl under 18 with multiple sclerosis.

The chain couples TRBV6-6 to TRBJ2-1, with 8 bases matching TRBD1. CDR3 length: 14 amino acids. Germline CDR1 is MNHNY and CDR2 is SVGAGI (reference sequence). V lost 7 bases, J lost 7 bases, and 9 bases stayed unmatched. The CDR3 DNA follows: TGTGCCAGCACCCTCCCAGGGGGCTTTAATGAGCAGTTCTTC. As protein: CASTLPGGFNEQFF.

This rearrangement joins TRBV29-1 to TRBJ1-1; the D is unclear. V lost 7 bases and J lost 5, with 14 bases in between. Germline CDR1 reads SQVTM; CDR2 reads ANQGSEA. This CDR3 spans 12 amino acids. CDR3 DNA sequence: TGCAGCGCCATGGCGGGCCGTACTGAAGCTTTCTTT. Translated, it gives CSAMAGRTEAFF.

CDR3 protein: CAISDSSIGAEAFF. CDR3 sequence (DNA): TGTGCCATCAGTGACTCTTCTATTGGGGCTGAAGCTTTCTTT. The rearrangement uses TRBV10-3 and TRBJ1-1; D gene ambiguous. Trimming took 3 bases from V and 6 from J, leaving 14 bases between them. The CDR3 has 14 residues. Germline V gene lookup returns CDR1 ENHRY and CDR2 SYGVKD.

In its sample, this clonotype was seen once. This chain links TRBV6-2 or TRBV6-3 with TRBJ1-1; 10 bases agree with TRBD1. This CDR3 region has 15 residues. The V gene end was trimmed by 4 bases and the J gene end by 1 base; junction bases not matched to a gene: 3. Germline V CDR1 and CDR2: MNHEY, SVGEGT. The CDR3 DNA follows: TGTGCCAGCAGTTCCCGGGACAGGGGGAACACTGAAGCTTTCTTT. This translates into CASSSRDRGNTEAFF.

This clonotype was counted only a few times. The chain is built from TRBV4-3 and TRBJ2-1; D gene unclear. This CDR3 contains 13 residues. V lost 1 base to trimming and J lost 10 bases, with 11 bases between them. The V gene's germline CDR1 is LGHNA and CDR2 YSLEER. CDR3 sequence (DNA): TGCGCCAGCAGCCAAGTTTTAGGTGTGGAGCAGTTCTTC. This translates into CASSQVLGVEQFF.

The rearrangement uses TRBV7-6 and TRBJ2-4; D unresolved. Judging by the DNA end, TRBJ2-7 fits better; the J call may be wrong. CDR1 is SGHVS and CDR2 is FNYEAQ in the germline V gene. This CDR3 contains 15 residues. The CDR3 protein is CASSSEPGLSYEQYF. For the CDR3, the DNA is TGTGCCAGCAGCTCCGAACCGGGCCTCTCCTACGAGCAGTACTTC.

Only one count was recorded for this clonotype. The genes are TRBV6-1 and TRBJ2-3; D ambiguous. This CDR3 region has 15 residues. The V gene's germline CDR1 is MNHNS and CDR2 SASEGT. Trimming shortened V by 8 bases and J by 0 bases, and 15 bases separated the two germline ends. Here the CDR3 reads CASGVDTSSTDTQYF. The CDR3 DNA reads TGTGCCAGCGGCGTAGACACCTCTAGCACAGATACGCAGTATTTT.

Notes on this clonotype: A read error may account for a junction end that differs from germline. The chain links TRBV20-1 to TRBJ2-3; TRBD2 aligns across 10 bases. The CDR3 runs 20 residues. Germline CDR1 reads DFQATT; CDR2 reads SNEGSKA (reference sequence). DNA of the CDR3: TGCAGTGCCAGAGGGGAGTGGTCTAGCGGGAGTTGGAAAGTCACAGATACGCAGTATTTT. This sequence encodes CSARGEWSSGSWKVTDTQYF.

The chain employs TRBV10-3 and TRBJ2-1; 12 bases map to TRBD2. With V trimmed by 3 bases and J by 6 bases, 21 bases remained unmatched. There are 21 residues in the CDR3. The germline V gene encodes CDR1 ENHRY and CDR2 SYGVKD. CDR3 in DNA: TGTGCCATCAGTGATCTAAGACGTAGGACTAGCGGGACGAATGCCTGCAATGAGCAGTTCTTC. Translation gives CAISDLRRRTSGTNACNEQFF.

V gene TRBV6-6 combines with J gene TRBJ2-1, with 8 bases aligning to TRBD2. Unmatched junction bases numbered 9, after V lost 7 bases and J lost 10 bases. This CDR3 is built from 13 residues. Germline V gene lookup returns CDR1 MNHNY and CDR2 SVGAGI (reference sequence). DNA for the CDR3: TGTGCCAGCATGGGACTAGACGGTCGGGAGCAGTTCTTC. It codes for CASMGLDGREQFF.

This chain links TRBV3-1 with TRBJ2-3; the D gene is possibly TRBD2 (6 bases). Trimming took off 10 bases at V and 1 base at J, with 21 bases between the two ends. Germline V gives CDR1 LGHDT, CDR2 YNNKEL (reference sequence). CDR3 length: 16 residues. In DNA, the CDR3 is TGTGCCACCGGGGGAACCTACCGGGAAGGCACAGATACGCAGTATTTT. Residues: CATGGTYREGTDTQYF.

The chain recombines TRBV27 with TRBJ2-1, with 11 bases matching TRBD1. This CDR3 region has 15 residues. V shed 5 bases and J 9 bases; nucleotides not matched to a gene: 9. The germline gives CDR1 MNHEY, CDR2 SMNVEV (reference sequence). Here the CDR3 reads CASSPAGQGVSEQFF. For the CDR3, the DNA is TGTGCCAGCAGTCCCGCGGGACAGGGGGTTAGTGAGCAGTTCTTC.

This clonotype was found a few times. The CDR3 DNA sequence: TGTGCCAGCAGTGAAACGGGACGCTCCATGGGAAACTATGGCTACACCTTC. Translating gives CASSETGRSMGNYGYTF. The J gene is TRBJ1-2, the V gene TRBV6-1; TRBD1 might be the D (5 bases). The CDR3 has 17 amino acids. Germline V lookup: CDR1 MNHNS, CDR2 SASEGT. Trimming removed 2 bases at V and 2 bases at J, with 18 bases between.

The table lists this clonotype with a few counts. The chain recombines TRBV2 with TRBJ2-3; either TRBD1 or TRBD2 may fit D (5 bases each). Deletions cut 6 bases from V and 4 bases from J, with 23 bases between. The germline CDR1 and CDR2 sequences are SNHLY and FYNNEI. This CDR3 is 17 amino acids long. The CDR3 sequence is CASRRAVEGRLPDTQYF. CDR3 nucleotides: TGTGCCAGCAGGAGGGCCGTCGAGGGGCGTCTCCCAGATACGCAGTATTTT. Variable domain in full (rest from reference TRBV2 and TRBJ2-3): EPEVTQTPSHQVTQMGQEVILRCVPISNHLYFYWYRQILGQKVEFLVSFYNNEISEKSEIFDDQFSVERPDGSNFTLKIRSTKLEDSAMYFCASRRAVEGRLPDTQYFGPGTRLTVL.

The chain is built from TRBV7-9 and TRBJ2-7; D call uncertain. Germline V gene lookup returns CDR1 SEHNR and CDR2 FQNEAQ (reference sequence). Trimming shortened V by 4 bases and J by 1 base, and 14 bases separated the two germline ends. CDR3 length: 15 amino acids. The CDR3 DNA is TGTGCCAGCAGCTCCGAAGAGGAGAGGTCCTACGAGCAGTACTTC. Residues: CASSSEEERSYEQYF.

V usage is TRBV6-6 and J usage is TRBJ1-4; 7 bases align to TRBD1. Germline V gives CDR1 MNHNY, CDR2 SVGAGI (reference sequence). V lost 5 bases and J lost 6; bases outside the gene matches: 3. The CDR3 extends over 13 amino acids. As DNA, the CDR3 is TGTGCCAGCAGTCCGGGACAGTATGAAAAACTGTTTTTT. Its protein is CASSPGQYEKLFF.

The table lists this clonotype with a few counts. The genes are TRBV7-8 and TRBJ2-1, with a possible D match to TRBD2 (5 bases). CDR1 SGHVS and CDR2 FQNEAQ come from the germline V gene. This CDR3 region has 16 residues. V was shortened by 8 bases and J by 6 bases, with 23 bases between the two germline ends. The CDR3 sequence is CASDYSGDSDINEQFF. The CDR3 DNA reads as TGTGCCAGCGATTACAGTGGGGATAGCGATATCAATGAGCAGTTCTTC.

The chain recombines TRBV12-3 or TRBV12-4 with TRBJ1-6; tentative D call: TRBD1 (5 bases). V was shortened by 2 bases and J by 6 bases, with 8 bases between the two germline ends. The CDR3 runs to 14 residues. CDR3 amino acids: CASSLQGFNSPLHF. In DNA form, the CDR3 reads TGTGCCAGCAGTTTACAGGGATTTAATTCACCCCTCCACTTT.

V is TRBV10-2 and J is TRBJ1-2; possible D gene TRBD1, 6 bases. This CDR3 contains 15 residues. Germline assignment: CDR1 WSHSY and CDR2 SAAADI. V dropped 8 bases and J dropped 3 bases, with 19 bases sitting between them. The CDR3 nucleotides read TGCGCCAGCGGGTCCGTAGGGGGGCGATACTATGGCTACACCTTC. This gives the protein CASGSVGGRYYGYTF.

Written as DNA, the CDR3 is TGCAGCGTTCCGGGCCACATCCCAGATACGCAGTATTTT. It yields the protein CSVPGHIPDTQYF. The chain has TRBV29-1 and TRBJ2-3; D unresolved. V dropped 5 bases and J dropped 4 bases, with 13 bases sitting between them. Germline V CDR1 and CDR2: SQVTM, ANQGSEA. CDR3 length equals 13 residues.

The chain recombines TRBV5-1 with TRBJ2-5, with 11 bases fitting TRBD2. Trimming took 3 bases from V and 11 from J; bases not matched to a gene: 12. Per germline, CDR1 SGHRS and CDR2 YFSETQ. CDR3 size: 15 residues. The CDR3 sequence is CASSWGTSGNNEQYF. The CDR3 coding sequence is TGCGCCAGCAGCTGGGGGACTAGCGGTAACAATGAGCAGTACTTC. The full variable domain, with the rest looked up from reference TRBV5-1 and TRBJ2-5, is KAGVTQTPRYLIKTRGQQVTLSCSPISGHRSVSWYQQTPGQGLQFLFEYFSETQRNKGNFPGRFSGRQFSNSRSEMNVSTLELGDSALYLCASSWGTSGNNEQYFGPGTRLLVL.

This chain connects TRBV13 to TRBJ2-4; 8 nucleotides match TRBD2. The end of the DNA fits TRBJ2-7 better, so the J call may be wrong. This CDR3 is built from 16 residues. Germline-derived CDR1 and CDR2 are PRHDT and FYEKMQ (reference sequence). The CDR3: CASSLGASGLPYEQYF. The CDR3 nucleotides are TGTGCCAGCAGCTTAGGGGCTAGCGGGCTCCCCTACGAGCAGTACTTC.

J is TRBJ2-7 and V is TRBV29-1; D unresolved. This CDR3 contains 13 residues. Germline-derived CDR1 and CDR2 are SQVTM and ANQGSEA. V lost 4 bases and J 0 bases, leaving 10 bases between the germline ends. CDR3 protein: CSVVGENSYEQYF. As DNA, the CDR3 is TGCAGCGTTGTTGGAGAGAACTCCTACGAGCAGTACTTC.

The J gene is TRBJ2-1, the V gene TRBV10-3, with 7 bases aligning to TRBD1. The CDR3 length is 13 residues. Germline values: CDR1 ENHRY, CDR2 SYGVKD. The junction had 7 bases not matched to a gene; V was cut back by 8 bases and J by 6 bases. CDR3 nucleotide sequence: TGTGCCATCCTCGGGACAGATGGCAATGAGCAGTTCTTC. Translated, it gives CAILGTDGNEQFF.

The chain has TRBV11-2 and TRBJ1-1; no definite D call. There are 13 residues in the CDR3. Trimming stripped 3 bases from V and 4 bases from J, with 9 bases between. Germline CDR1 and CDR2: SGHAT and FQNNGV. The CDR3 nucleotides are TGTGCCAGCAGCTTTCGGGCTTCCACTGAAGCTTTCTTT. Translation gives CASSFRASTEAFF.

A few counts support this clonotype. J is TRBJ2-1 and V is TRBV6-5, with 11 bases fitting TRBD1. CDR1 is MNHEY, CDR2 SVGAGI, per germline. The CDR3 runs to 15 residues. Trimming removed 6 bases from V and 5 bases from J; junction bases left unmatched: 6. The CDR3 region is CASSRWDRGNNEQFF. CDR3 coding DNA: TGTGCCAGCAGCCGATGGGACAGGGGGAACAATGAGCAGTTCTTC.

On this clonotype itself: A much larger clone differs by one base, so this may be a read error. The CDR3 loop reads CASRGGTDAQYF. CDR3 nucleotide sequence: TGTGCCAGCAGGGGGGGGACAGATGCGCAGTATTTT. This chain connects TRBV12-3 or TRBV12-4 to TRBJ2-3, with D perhaps given as TRBD1 or TRBD2 (7 bases each). This CDR3 has 12 amino acids.